What follows describes a single TCR beta chain. Antigen specificity is unknown. The table came from immunoSEQ multiplex PCR; TCRdb's copy has only in-frame clones and leaves some out. Of 1.5 million to 1.9 million clones listed, 95% to 99% are singletons. The sample is drawn from a study of shared clonotypes between healthy human individuals. Notes on the study in general: Non-shared clonotypes showed lower generation probabilities than clonotypes common to all four donors.

Sequenced sample: naive CD4+ T cells sorted from blood. Stated subset: CD45RA+ positively selected. This sequence was found in a man aged 25-45 years in good health.

The CDR3 DNA sequence: TGTGCCAGCATGGGCGGGACTATAGAGACCCAGTACTTC. This codes for CASMGGTIETQYF. The V and J genes are TRBV13 and TRBJ2-5, with 7 bases aligning to TRBD2. The CDR3 spans 13 residues. J lost 4 bases, V lost 7 bases, and 6 bases had no gene match. The germline V gene encodes CDR1 PRHDT and CDR2 FYEKMQ (reference sequence). Full variable domain (outside the CDR3, taken from reference TRBV13 and TRBJ2-5): AAGVIQSPRHLIKEKRETATLKCYPIPRHDTVYWYQQGPGQDPQFLISFYEKMQSDKGSIPDRFSAQQFSDYHSELNMSSLELGDSALYFCASMGGTIETQYFGPGTRLLVL.